This is a list of T cell receptor beta chains from one sample in a study of blood T cell repertoires in COVID-19. This table comes from immunoSEQ multiplex PCR, and its TCRdb copy is limited to in-frame clones, with some not included. The profile shows under 300,000 clones, 80% to 90% of them singletons. Sequenced input: peripheral blood. These receptors all come from a woman in her thirties or forties with acute or convalescent COVID-19. The CDR3 runs from the conserved cysteine through the conserved F or W. A D gene is named only where the DNA matches it firmly. Only part of the rows carry a size: once, few, many, or a class if the clone is expanded.

d_gene	abundance	v_gene	j_gene	CDR3aa	CDR3nt
.	few	TRBV19	TRBJ1-1	CASSIPLRGANTEAFF	TGTGCCAGTAGTATACCTCTCCGGGGGGCGAACACTGAAGCTTTCTTT
.	.	TRBV18	TRBJ1-1	CASLPSPEATEAFF	TGTGCCAGCCTACCTTCCCCGGAGGCCACTGAAGCTTTCTTT
.	.	TRBV29-1	TRBJ1-2	CSVEFWGRSNYGYTF	TGCAGCGTTGAATTTTGGGGCCGATCGAACTATGGCTACACCTTC
.	.	TRBV2	TRBJ1-1	CASSETQGNTEAFF	TGTGCCAGCAGTGAGACACAGGGAAACACTGAAGCTTTCTTT
TRBD2	.	TRBV7-2	TRBJ2-1	CASSSRLAGLLSYNEQFF	TGTGCCAGCAGCTCCCGACTAGCGGGGCTTCTCTCCTACAATGAGCAGTTCTTC
TRBD2	once	TRBV5-6	TRBJ2-3	CASSNGLAKTDTQYF	TGTGCCAGCAGCAATGGACTAGCCAAAACAGATACGCAGTATTTT
.	.	TRBV29-1	TRBJ1-2	CSVEIGRGVDGYTF	TGCAGCGTTGAAATTGGGAGGGGAGTCGATGGCTACACCTTC
.	.	TRBV5-5	TRBJ2-3	CASSLGQDTQYF	TGTGCCAGCAGCTTGGGTCAAGATACGCAGTATTTT
TRBD1	.	TRBV2	TRBJ1-3	CASRGTVGNTIYF	TGTGCCAGCAGGGGGACAGTTGGAAACACCATATATTTT
.	.	TRBV3-1/TRBV3-2	TRBJ2-2	CASSDTGRAGTGELFF	TGTGCCAGCAGCGACACGGGCAGGGCAGGAACCGGGGAGCTGTTTTTT
.	.	TRBV19	TRBJ1-5	CASSIDVGAASNQPQHF	TGTGCCAGTAGTATAGATGTAGGGGCGGCGAGCAATCAGCCCCAGCATTTT
TRBD2	.	TRBV3-1/TRBV3-2	TRBJ2-5	CASSPAGRETQYF	TGTGCCAGCAGCCCAGCGGGGCGCGAGACCCAGTACTTC
.	.	TRBV20-1	TRBJ1-1	CSAKAGLEPFF	TGCAGTGCTAAGGCGGGGCTCGAGCCTTTCTTT
.	.	TRBV9	TRBJ2-4	CASSSSSPDIQYF	TGTGCCAGCAGCTCATCCTCCCCAGACATTCAGTACTTC
TRBD2	.	TRBV4-1	TRBJ2-2	CASSQEVPVGLANTGELFF	TGCGCCAGCAGCCAAGAAGTCCCCGTCGGACTAGCTAACACCGGGGAGCTGTTTTTT
.	.	TRBV19	TRBJ1-1	CASTRVWENTEAFF	TGTGCCAGTACCAGGGTTTGGGAGAACACTGAAGCTTTCTTT
TRBD1	.	TRBV28	TRBJ1-4	CASSPHTGGGEKLFF	TGTGCCAGCAGTCCCCATACAGGGGGAGGTGAAAAACTGTTTTTT
.	once	TRBV30	TRBJ1-3	CACGLGNTIYF	TGTGCCTGTGGACTAGGGAACACCATATATTTT
TRBD2	.	TRBV19	TRBJ2-1	CASRSTGGAYNEQFF	TGTGCCAGTAGATCGACGGGAGGGGCCTACAATGAGCAGTTCTTC
.	.	TRBV10-1	TRBJ1-2	CASSENRVDGYTF	TGCGCCAGCAGTGAAAACAGGGTGGATGGCTACACCTTC
.	.	TRBV12-2	TRBJ1-2	CASRLVGGVDNDYTF	TGTGCAAGTCGCTTAGTAGGGGGGGTGGATAACGACTACACCTTC
.	.	TRBV10-3	TRBJ1-5	CAISESLGHNQPQHF	TGTGCCATCAGTGAGTCTCTTGGCCACAATCAGCCCCAGCATTTT
TRBD2	.	TRBV10-3	TRBJ2-5	CAISPTRLADYQETQYF	TGTGCCATCAGCCCGACGAGGCTAGCGGACTACCAAGAGACCCAGTACTTC
.	.	TRBV5-5	TRBJ1-3	CASSLYSSGNTIYF	TGTGCCAGCAGCTTGTATTCCTCTGGAAACACCATATATTTT
.	.	TRBV7-2	TRBJ1-3	CASSLDGSSGNTIYF	TGTGCCAGCAGCCTGGACGGGAGCTCTGGAAACACCATATATTTT
.	.	TRBV9	TRBJ2-1	CASSGEYGVAYNEQFF	TGTGCCAGCAGCGGGGAATACGGGGTAGCCTACAATGAGCAGTTCTTC
.	.	TRBV2	TRBJ1-5	CASSEGGTFQPQHF	TGTGCCAGCAGTGAAGGGGGCACGTTCCAGCCCCAGCATTTT
TRBD2	.	TRBV20-1	TRBJ2-5	CSSSSGGKETQYF	TGCAGTTCTAGTAGCGGGGGGAAAGAGACCCAGTACTTC
TRBD1	once	TRBV5-1	TRBJ1-1	CASSFTQGYTEAFF	TGCGCCAGCAGCTTTACACAGGGGTACACTGAAGCTTTCTTT
TRBD1	.	TRBV6-5	TRBJ1-2	CASTPGQIYGYTF	TGTGCCAGCACCCCGGGACAGATCTATGGCTACACCTTC
TRBD1	.	TRBV30	TRBJ1-2	CAWSLTLKDRVLDGYTF	TGTGCCTGGAGTCTAACCCTAAAGGACAGGGTATTGGATGGCTACACCTTC
TRBD1	.	TRBV11-2	TRBJ1-2	CASSLSLGQGRGYTF	TGTGCCAGCAGCTTGTCCTTGGGACAGGGTCGGGGCTACACCTTC
TRBD1	once	TRBV24-1	TRBJ1-5	CAISDSATGYQPQHF	TGTGCCATCAGTGATTCCGCGACAGGGTACCAGCCCCAGCATTTT
.	.	TRBV24-1	TRBJ1-1	CATSDSGGLNTEAFF	TGTGCCACCAGTGATTCCGGAGGGCTGAACACTGAAGCTTTCTTT
.	.	TRBV27	TRBJ1-3	CASRTAKGTGNTIYF	TGTGCCAGCAGGACGGCGAAGGGGACTGGAAACACCATATATTTT
.	.	TRBV7-9	TRBJ1-2	CASSPQGNYGYTF	TGTGCCAGCAGCCCTCAGGGAAACTATGGCTACACCTTC
.	.	TRBV4-2	TRBJ1-3	CASSPQAGLGNTIYF	TGTGCCAGCAGCCCTCAGGCAGGGCTTGGAAACACCATATATTTT
TRBD1	.	TRBV7-9	TRBJ1-1	CASSLWTGSIVREAFF	TGTGCCAGCAGCCTGTGGACAGGGAGCATCGTTCGTGAAGCTTTCTTT
.	.	TRBV9	TRBJ1-2	CASSVGGLNFGYTF	TGTGCCAGCAGCGTGGGGGGATTGAATTTCGGCTACACCTTC
.	.	TRBV7-6	TRBJ2-3	CASSLVRGTDTQYF	TGTGCCAGCAGCTTAGTGCGCGGCACAGATACGCAGTATTTT
TRBD2	.	TRBV7-2	TRBJ2-3	CASSFRGGALFSDTQYF	TGTGCCAGCAGCTTCCGCGGGGGGGCCTTGTTTTCAGATACGCAGTATTTT
.	.	TRBV5-1	TRBJ2-3	CASSLLTSTDTQYF	TGCGCCAGCAGCTTGCTTACTAGCACAGATACGCAGTATTTT
TRBD1	.	TRBV10-3	TRBJ1-5	CAIRGETGVQHF	TGTGCCATCAGGGGTGAAACAGGGGTCCAGCATTTT
TRBD1	.	TRBV15	TRBJ2-2	CATSRDRGQGNGGELFF	TGTGCCACCAGCAGAGATCGCGGACAGGGGAATGGCGGGGAGCTGTTTTTT
TRBD1	.	TRBV7-9	TRBJ1-5	CASSLTGGGSNQPQHF	TGTGCCAGCAGCTTAACAGGGGGTGGAAGCAATCAGCCCCAGCATTTT
.	.	TRBV4-1	TRBJ2-5	CASSQARPGTAVSFQYF	TGCGCCAGCAGCCAAGCCAGACCCGGGACTGCCGTTAGTTTCCAGTACTTC
TRBD2	few	TRBV4-2	TRBJ2-3	CASSQGRSGGSDTQYF	TGTGCCAGCAGCCAAGGTAGGAGCGGGGGATCAGATACGCAGTATTTT
.	.	TRBV29-1	TRBJ1-5	CSVGGEGQPQHF	TGCAGCGTTGGAGGGGAGGGACAGCCCCAGCATTTT
.	.	TRBV6-9	TRBJ1-5	CASSSYQPQHF	TGTGCCAGCAGTTCCTATCAGCCCCAGCATTTT
TRBD2	.	TRBV4-2	TRBJ2-1	CASSQGGTSGEYNEQFF	TGTGCCAGCAGCCAGGGGGGGACTAGCGGAGAATACAATGAGCAGTTCTTC